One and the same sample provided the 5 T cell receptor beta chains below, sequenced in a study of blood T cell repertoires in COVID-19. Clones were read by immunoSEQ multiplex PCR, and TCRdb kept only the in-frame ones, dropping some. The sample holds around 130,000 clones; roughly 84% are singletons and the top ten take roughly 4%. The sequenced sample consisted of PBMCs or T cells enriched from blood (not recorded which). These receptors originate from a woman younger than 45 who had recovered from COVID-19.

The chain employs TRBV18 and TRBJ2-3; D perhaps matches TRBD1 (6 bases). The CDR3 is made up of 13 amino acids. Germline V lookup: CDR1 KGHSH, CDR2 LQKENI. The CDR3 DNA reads TGTGCGACAGGTGGTCGGAGCACAGATACGCAGTATTTT. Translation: CATGGRSTDTQYF.

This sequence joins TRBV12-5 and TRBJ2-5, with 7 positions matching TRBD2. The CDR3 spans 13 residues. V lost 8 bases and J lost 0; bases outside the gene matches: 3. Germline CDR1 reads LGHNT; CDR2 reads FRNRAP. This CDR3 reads CASCRGDQETQYF. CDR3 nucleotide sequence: TGTGCTAGTTGCCGGGGGGACCAAGAGACCCAGTACTTC.

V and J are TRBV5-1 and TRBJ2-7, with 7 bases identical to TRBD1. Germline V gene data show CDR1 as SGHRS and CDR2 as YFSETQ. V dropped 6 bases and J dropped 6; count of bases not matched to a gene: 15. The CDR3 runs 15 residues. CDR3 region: CASTGTASQSGEQYF. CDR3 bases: TGCGCCAGCACCGGGACAGCCTCCCAATCTGGCGAGCAGTACTTC.

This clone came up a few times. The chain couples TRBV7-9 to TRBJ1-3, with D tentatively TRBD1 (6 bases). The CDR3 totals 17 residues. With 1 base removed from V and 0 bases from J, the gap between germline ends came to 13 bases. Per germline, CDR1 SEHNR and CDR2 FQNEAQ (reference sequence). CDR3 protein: CASSLVGTPSSGNTIYF. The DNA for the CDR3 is TGTGCCAGCAGCTTAGTAGGGACACCGAGCTCTGGAAACACCATATATTTT. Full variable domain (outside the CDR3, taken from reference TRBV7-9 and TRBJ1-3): DTGVSQNPRHKITKRGQNVTFRCDPISEHNRLYWYRQTLGQGPEFLTYFQNEAQLEKSRLLSDRFSAERPKGSFSTLEIQRTEQGDSAMYLCASSLVGTPSSGNTIYFGEGSWLTVV.

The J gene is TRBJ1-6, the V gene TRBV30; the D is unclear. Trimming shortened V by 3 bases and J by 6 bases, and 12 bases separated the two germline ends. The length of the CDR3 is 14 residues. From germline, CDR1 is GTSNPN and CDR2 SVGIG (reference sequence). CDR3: CAWSPLGPNSPLHF. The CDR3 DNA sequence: TGTGCCTGGAGCCCCCTTGGGCCTAATTCACCCCTCCACTTT.